This T cell receptor beta chain was identified in a study of CD4+ T cells in melanoma. The table came from immunoSEQ multiplex PCR; TCRdb's copy has only in-frame clones and leaves some out. The repertoire holds fewer than 20,000 clones, about four fifths seen once, with 5.1% in the top ten. Of note for this clone: Antigen specificity is unknown.

General study points: A reported correlation linked neoantigen-specific CD4+ T cells to CD8+, macrophage and B cell function. Diverse differentiation states were reported for melanoma neoantigen-specific CD4+ T cells.

Trimming removed 2 bases at V and 7 bases at J, with 6 bases between. The CDR3 runs 12 residues. CDR1 is SGHTA and CDR2 is FQGTGA in the germline V gene. This clonotype originated in a human donor with melanoma. V usage is TRBV7-3 and J usage is TRBJ1-5; D remains unclear. The sample was cells from a culture (not recorded whether cultured in vitro). This CDR3 is CASSLAGQPQHF. As DNA, the CDR3 is TGTGCCAGCAGCTTAGCAGGACAGCCCCAGCATTTT.